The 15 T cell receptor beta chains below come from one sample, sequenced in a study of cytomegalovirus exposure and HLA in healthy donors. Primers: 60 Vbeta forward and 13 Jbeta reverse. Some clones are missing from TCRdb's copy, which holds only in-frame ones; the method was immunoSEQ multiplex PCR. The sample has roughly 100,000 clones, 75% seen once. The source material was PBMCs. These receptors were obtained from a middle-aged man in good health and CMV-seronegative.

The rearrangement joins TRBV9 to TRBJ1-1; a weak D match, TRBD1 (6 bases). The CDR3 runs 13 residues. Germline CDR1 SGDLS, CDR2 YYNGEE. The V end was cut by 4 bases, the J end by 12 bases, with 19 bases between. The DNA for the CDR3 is TGTGCCAGCAGCCCTGGGGGGGCCCGTGACCCTTTCTTT. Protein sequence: CASSPGGARDPFF.

CDR3 coding DNA: TGTGCCAGTAGTTCCCCAGGGGGGCGTCAGCCCCAGCATTTT. The encoded protein is CASSSPGGRQPQHF. V gene TRBV19 combines with J gene TRBJ1-5; 7 bases fit TRBD1. J was trimmed by 6 bases and V by 5 bases; bases with no gene match: 7. The CDR3 is made up of 14 amino acids. Germline lookup yields CDR1 LNHDA and CDR2 SQIVND (reference sequence).

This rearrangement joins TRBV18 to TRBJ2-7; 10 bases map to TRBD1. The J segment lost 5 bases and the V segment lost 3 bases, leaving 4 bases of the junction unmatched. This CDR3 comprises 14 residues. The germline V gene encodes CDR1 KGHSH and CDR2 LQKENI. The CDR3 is CASSPTGGSDEQYF. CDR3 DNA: TGTGCCAGCTCACCGACAGGGGGCTCGGACGAGCAGTACTTC.

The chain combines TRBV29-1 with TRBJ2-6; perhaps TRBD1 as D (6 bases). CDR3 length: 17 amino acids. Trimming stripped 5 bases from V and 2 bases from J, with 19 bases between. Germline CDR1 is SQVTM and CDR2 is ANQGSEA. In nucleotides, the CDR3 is TGCAGCGTTCAGGGTCGGCAGGACAGCCCTGGGGCCAACGTCCTGACTTTC. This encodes CSVQGRQDSPGANVLTF. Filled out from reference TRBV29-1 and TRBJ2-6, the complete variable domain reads SAVISQKPSRDICQRGTSLTIQCQVDSQVTMMFWYRQQPGQSLTLIATANQGSEATYESGFVIDKFPISRPNLTFSTLTVSNMSPEDSSIYLCSVQGRQDSPGANVLTFGAGSRLTVL.

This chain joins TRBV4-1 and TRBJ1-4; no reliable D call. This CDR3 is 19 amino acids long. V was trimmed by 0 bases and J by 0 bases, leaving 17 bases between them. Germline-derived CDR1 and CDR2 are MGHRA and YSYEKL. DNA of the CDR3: TGCGCCAGCAGCCAAGAAAGTAAAGGACTCACCGCAACTAATGAAAAACTGTTTTTT. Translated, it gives CASSQESKGLTATNEKLFF.

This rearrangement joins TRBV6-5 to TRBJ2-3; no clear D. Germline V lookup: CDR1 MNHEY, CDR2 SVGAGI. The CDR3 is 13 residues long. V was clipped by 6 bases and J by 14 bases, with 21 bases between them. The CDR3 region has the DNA TGTGCCAGCAGCCCGCTTCCCGGAGACCGGGTGTATTTT. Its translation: CASSPLPGDRVYF.

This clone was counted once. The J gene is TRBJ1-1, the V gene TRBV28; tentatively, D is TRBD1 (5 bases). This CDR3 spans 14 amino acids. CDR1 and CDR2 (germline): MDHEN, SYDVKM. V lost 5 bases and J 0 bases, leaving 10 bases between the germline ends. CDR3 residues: CASSRQNMNTEAFF. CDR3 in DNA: TGTGCCAGCAGTCGACAGAACATGAACACTGAAGCTTTCTTT.

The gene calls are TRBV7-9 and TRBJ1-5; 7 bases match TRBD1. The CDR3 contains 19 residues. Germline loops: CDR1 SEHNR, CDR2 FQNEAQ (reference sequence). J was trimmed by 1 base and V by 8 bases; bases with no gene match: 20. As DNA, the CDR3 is TGTGCCAGCTATGGGCGCCAGGGGGATGAGTTAGGGAGCAATCAGCCCCAGCATTTT. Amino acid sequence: CASYGRQGDELGSNQPQHF.

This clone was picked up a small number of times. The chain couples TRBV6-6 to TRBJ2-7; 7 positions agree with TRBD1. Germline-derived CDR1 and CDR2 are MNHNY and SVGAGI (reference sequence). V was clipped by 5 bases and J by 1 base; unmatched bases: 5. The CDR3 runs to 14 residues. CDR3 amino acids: CASSHGTASYEQYF. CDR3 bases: TGTGCCAGCAGTCACGGGACAGCTTCCTACGAGCAGTACTTC.

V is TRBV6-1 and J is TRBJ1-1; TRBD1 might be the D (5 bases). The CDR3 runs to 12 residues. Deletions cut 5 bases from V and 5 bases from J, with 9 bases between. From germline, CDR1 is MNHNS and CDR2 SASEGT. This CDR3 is CASSPGGTEAFF. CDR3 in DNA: TGTGCCAGCAGTCCCGGGGGGACTGAAGCTTTCTTT.

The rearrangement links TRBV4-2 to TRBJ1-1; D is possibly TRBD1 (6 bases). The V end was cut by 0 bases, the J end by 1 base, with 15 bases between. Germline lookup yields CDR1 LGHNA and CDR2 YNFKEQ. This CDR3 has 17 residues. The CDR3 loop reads CASSQDPVTGPNTEAFF. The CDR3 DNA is TGTGCCAGCAGCCAAGACCCGGTGACAGGCCCGAACACTGAAGCTTTCTTT.

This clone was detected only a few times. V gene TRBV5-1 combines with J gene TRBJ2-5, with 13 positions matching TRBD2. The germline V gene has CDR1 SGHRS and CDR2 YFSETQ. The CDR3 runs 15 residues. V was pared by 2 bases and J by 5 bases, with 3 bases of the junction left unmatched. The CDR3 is CASSFGTSGVETQYF. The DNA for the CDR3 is TGCGCCAGCAGCTTCGGGACTAGCGGGGTGGAGACCCAGTACTTC.

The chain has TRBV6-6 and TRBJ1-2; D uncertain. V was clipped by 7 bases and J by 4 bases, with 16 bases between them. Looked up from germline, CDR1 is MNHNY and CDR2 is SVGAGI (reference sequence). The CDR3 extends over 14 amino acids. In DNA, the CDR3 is TGTGCCAGCACAGAACTCGGGTCCCTCTATGGCTACACCTTC. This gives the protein CASTELGSLYGYTF.

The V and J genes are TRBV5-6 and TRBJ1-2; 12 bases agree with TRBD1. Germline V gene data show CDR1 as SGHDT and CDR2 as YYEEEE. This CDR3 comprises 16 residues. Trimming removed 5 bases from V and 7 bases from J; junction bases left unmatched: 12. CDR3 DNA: TGTGCCAGCAGGTGGGACAGGGGGCCAGTCAACGGTGGCTACACCTTC. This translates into CASRWDRGPVNGGYTF.

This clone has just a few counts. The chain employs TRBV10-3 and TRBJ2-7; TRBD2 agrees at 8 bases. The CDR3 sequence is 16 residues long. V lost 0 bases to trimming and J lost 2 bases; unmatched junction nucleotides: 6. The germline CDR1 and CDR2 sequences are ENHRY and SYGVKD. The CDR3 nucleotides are TGTGCCATCAGTGAGTCGATCAGACTAGCGACCTACGAGCAGTACTTC. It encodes CAISESIRLATYEQYF.